This is a list of T cell receptor beta chains from one sample in a study of radiotherapy plus CTLA-4 blockade in lung cancer. This table comes from immunoSEQ multiplex PCR, and its TCRdb copy is limited to in-frame clones, with some not included. The profile covers approximately 85,000 clones, with around 87% appearing a single time and approximately 2% taken by the ten largest. Sequenced here: peripheral blood, sampled from a patient treated with radiotherapy plus ipilimumab. The receptors were gathered from a human donor with non-small cell lung cancer who had a partial response to radiotherapy plus ipilimumab. CDR3s include the opening cysteine and the closing phenylalanine or tryptophan. A D gene is named only where the DNA matches it firmly. Expanded clones get a size class; other rows say once, few or many, or leave the size out.

NA,TRBJ2-3,NA,TRBV5-1,CASSSSGADTQYF,TGCGCCAGCAGCTCGTCCGGAGCAGATACGCAGTATTTT
TRBD2,TRBJ2-3,NA,TRBV9,CASSVEEGTSGRTTDTQYF,TGTGCCAGCAGCGTGGAAGAAGGGACTAGCGGGAGGACCACAGATACGCAGTATTTT
NA,TRBJ2-7,NA,TRBV5-8,CASSFSRGARTYEQYF,TGTGCCAGCAGTTTTTCCAGGGGGGCCAGGACCTACGAGCAGTACTTC
TRBD1,TRBJ1-1,NA,TRBV11-3,CASSLNRGTTEAFF,TGTGCCAGCAGCTTAAACAGGGGGACCACTGAAGCTTTCTTT
TRBD1,TRBJ2-5,NA,TRBV28,CASRGTVEETQYF,TGTGCCAGCAGGGGGACAGTCGAAGAGACCCAGTACTTC
TRBD2,TRBJ2-3,NA,TRBV7-8,CASSLAGTSGRIGTDTQYF,TGTGCCAGCAGCTTAGCCGGGACTAGCGGGAGGATTGGCACAGATACGCAGTATTTT
TRBD1,TRBJ2-2,NA,TRBV5-4,CASSSRTGGNTGELFF,TGTGCCAGCAGCTCTCGGACAGGGGGGAACACCGGGGAGCTGTTTTTT
NA,TRBJ2-4,NA,TRBV7-9,CASSRIIIQGKNIQYF,TGTGCCAGCAGCCGAATAATAATCCAGGGAAAAAACATTCAGTACTTC
TRBD1,TRBJ2-5,once,TRBV6-1,CASSSGTGDKETQYF,TGTGCCAGCAGTTCCGGGACAGGAGATAAAGAGACCCAGTACTTC
TRBD2,TRBJ2-7,NA,TRBV7-2,CASSYEGLAGVDEQYF,TGTGCCAGCAGCTACGAGGGACTAGCGGGAGTAGACGAGCAGTACTTC
NA,TRBJ1-2,NA,TRBV7-9,CASSPQGGGYTF,TGTGCCAGCAGCCCGCAGGGTGGAGGCTACACCTTC
NA,TRBJ2-1,NA,TRBV29-1,CSVGQNNEQFF,TGCAGCGTTGGCCAGAACAATGAGCAGTTCTTC
NA,TRBJ1-5,NA,TRBV27,CASSSRKPPSYSNQPQHF,TGTGCCAGCAGTTCCCGCAAACCCCCAAGCTATAGCAATCAGCCCCAGCATTTT
TRBD1,TRBJ1-2,NA,TRBV11-2,CASSLGQTLSYGYTF,TGTGCCAGCAGCTTGGGACAGACACTTAGCTATGGCTACACCTTC
TRBD2,TRBJ2-1,NA,TRBV5-5,CASSFLAGDYNEQFF,TGTGCCAGCAGCTTCCTGGCGGGAGACTACAATGAGCAGTTCTTC
TRBD1,TRBJ1-6,once,TRBV4-1,CASSPEGQGGSPLHF,TGCGCCAGCAGCCCTGAAGGACAGGGAGGTTCACCCCTCCACTTT
TRBD2,TRBJ2-7,NA,TRBV5-1,CASSYGTSGGIYEQYF,TGCGCCAGCAGTTACGGGACTAGCGGGGGTATCTACGAGCAGTACTTC
NA,TRBJ2-5,NA,TRBV7-9,CASSRAAQETQYF,TGTGCCAGCTCCCGCGCGGCCCAAGAGACCCAGTACTTC
TRBD1,TRBJ2-4,NA,TRBV5-1,CASSQLDYGTGGNIQYF,TGCGCCAGCAGCCAGCTGGACTACGGGACAGGGGGCAACATTCAGTACTTC
TRBD2,TRBJ2-1,once,TRBV19,CASSTPRLAGTEQFF,TGTGCCAGTAGTACTCCTCGACTAGCGGGAACCGAGCAGTTCTTC
NA,TRBJ1-1,NA,TRBV5-1,CASSGGQTQGTEAFF,TGCGCCAGCAGCGGAGGACAGACCCAGGGCACTGAAGCTTTCTTT
NA,TRBJ1-2,NA,TRBV13,CASSFRRDSNYGYTF,TGTGCCAGCAGCTTTCGCAGGGATTCTAACTATGGCTACACCTTC
NA,TRBJ1-5,NA,TRBV18,CASSTNGGGSNQPQHF,TGTGCCAGCTCCACCAATGGGGGAGGGAGCAATCAGCCCCAGCATTTT
NA,TRBJ2-1,few,TRBV27,CASMDEGYNEQFF,TGTGCCAGCATGGACGAGGGCTACAATGAGCAGTTCTTC
NA,TRBJ2-3,NA,TRBV7-2,CASSLRGGRDTQYF,TGTGCCAGCAGCCTTCGCGGGGGCAGGGATACGCAGTATTTT
NA,TRBJ1-1,NA,TRBV28,CASSLSLMNTEAFF,TGTGCCAGCAGTTTATCACTGATGAACACTGAAGCTTTCTTT
NA,TRBJ2-7,NA,TRBV11-2,CASSISYEQYF,TGTGCCAGCAGCATATCCTACGAGCAGTACTTC
TRBD1,TRBJ2-1,NA,TRBV7-9,CASSSGQGAHNEQFF,TGTGCCAGCAGCTCGGGACAGGGGGCTCACAATGAGCAGTTCTTC
TRBD2,TRBJ2-2,once,TRBV28,CASSYAGAKGGGELFF,TGTGCCAGCAGTTACGCGGGAGCGAAGGGAGGCGGGGAGCTGTTTTTT
TRBD2,TRBJ2-5,once,TRBV5-4,CASSLAGGSYETQYF,TGTGCCAGCAGCTTGGCCGGGGGGAGCTACGAGACCCAGTACTTC
TRBD1,TRBJ1-2,NA,TRBV4-2,CASSPTGERGYGYTF,TGTGCCAGCAGCCCAACAGGGGAGAGGGGGTATGGCTACACCTTC
TRBD1,TRBJ2-1,NA,TRBV7-2,CASSSERGRFYNEQFF,TGTGCCAGCAGCTCAGAGAGGGGGCGCTTCTACAATGAGCAGTTCTTC
NA,TRBJ1-4,NA,TRBV9,CASSVGQEHNEKLFF,TGTGCCAGCAGCGTAGGACAGGAGCATAATGAAAAACTGTTTTTT
TRBD1,TRBJ1-1,NA,TRBV13,CASSLDRGNTEAFF,TGTGCCAGCAGCCTCGACAGGGGGAACACTGAAGCTTTCTTT
NA,TRBJ2-2,NA,TRBV27,CASSSPGQMNTGELFF,TGTGCCAGCAGTTCGCCTGGACAGATGAACACCGGGGAGCTGTTTTTT
TRBD2,TRBJ2-1,NA,TRBV7-3,CASSFGLAVFNEQFF,TGTGCCAGCAGCTTCGGACTAGCGGTTTTTAATGAGCAGTTCTTC
TRBD2,TRBJ2-3,NA,TRBV7-2,CASSLARSRLAGIADTQYF,TGTGCCAGCAGCTTAGCCCGAAGTAGGCTAGCGGGAATAGCAGATACGCAGTATTTT
NA,TRBJ2-1,NA,TRBV29-1,CSVEDTGQKFF,TGCAGCGTTGAAGATACAGGACAGAAGTTCTTC